The 25 T cell receptor beta chains below all came from one sample that was sequenced in a study of blood T cell repertoires in COVID-19. Using immunoSEQ multiplex PCR, the repertoire was profiled, and TCRdb retains in-frame clones only, with some absent. This table holds 250,000 to 300,000 clones, about nine tenths found once. The source material was peripheral blood. These receptors originate from a woman aged 25 to 39 with COVID-19, enrolled during active disease.

The rearrangement links TRBV3-1 (or the pseudogene TRBV3-2) to TRBJ2-1; TRBD1 agrees at 8 bases. CDR3 length: 15 residues. Germline V gives CDR1 LGHDT, CDR2 YNNKEL (reference sequence). V shed 4 bases, J shed 4 bases, and the junction held 6 bases outside the gene matches. The CDR3 DNA reads as TGTGCCAGCAGCCTCCGGGACAGGAGATACAATGAGCAGTTCTTC. This gives the protein CASSLRDRRYNEQFF.

This clone came up once. The chain employs TRBV9 and TRBJ2-5; D may be TRBD1 (6 bases). CDR3 length: 15 residues. Trimming removed 4 bases at V and 0 bases at J, with 13 bases between. Germline-derived CDR1 and CDR2 are SGDLS and YYNGEE. The CDR3: CASSPSDRNQETQYF. CDR3 sequence (DNA): TGTGCCAGCAGCCCAAGTGACAGGAACCAAGAGACCCAGTACTTC. Full variable domain (outside the CDR3, taken from reference TRBV9 and TRBJ2-5): DSGVTQTPKHLITATGQRVTLRCSPRSGDLSVYWYQQSLDQGLQFLIQYYNGEERAKGNILERFSAQQFPDLHSELNLSSLELGDSALYFCASSPSDRNQETQYFGPGTRLLVL.

This chain joins TRBV6-6 and TRBJ1-5; no clear D gene. Between the trimmed V and J ends, which lost 1 base and 0 bases, there was a span of 4 bases. The CDR3 runs to 14 residues. Germline-derived CDR1 and CDR2 are MNHNY and SVGAGI (reference sequence). Here the CDR3 reads CASSYFRSNQPQHF. The CDR3 DNA sequence: TGTGCCAGCAGTTACTTCCGTAGCAATCAGCCCCAGCATTTT.

The V call is TRBV7-6, the J call TRBJ2-3; 10 positions agree with TRBD2. Germline CDR1 reads SGHVS; CDR2 reads FNYEAQ. The CDR3 totals 14 residues. The V and J ends lost 5 bases and 5 bases, in that order; junction bases with no gene match: 4. This CDR3 reads CASSLRLAGDTQYF. CDR3 coding DNA: TGTGCCAGCAGCCTCCGACTAGCGGGAGATACGCAGTATTTT.

A word on this clone: Additional DNA sequences in this sample encode the identical CDR3. The chain recombines TRBV11-2 with TRBJ1-1, with D hard to call. The germline gives CDR1 SGHAT, CDR2 FQNNGV. V lost 4 bases and J 5 bases, leaving 8 bases between the germline ends. CDR3 length: 12 amino acids. The CDR3 loop reads CASSSGGTEAFF. The DNA for the CDR3 is TGTGCCAGCAGCTCAGGAGGGACTGAAGCTTTCTTT.

The V and J genes are TRBV12-5 and TRBJ1-1; no clear D. This CDR3 is built from 15 residues. V lost 2 bases and J 4 bases, leaving 14 bases between the germline ends. Germline V gives CDR1 LGHNT, CDR2 FRNRAP. This chain's CDR3 is CASGLSGIDFTEAFF. CDR3 nucleotide sequence: TGTGCTAGTGGTTTGTCCGGGATTGACTTCACTGAAGCTTTCTTT.

The chain recombines TRBV5-1 with TRBJ2-7; 7 nucleotides match TRBD1. CDR3 length: 14 residues. Per the germline V gene, CDR1 is SGHRS and CDR2 is YFSETQ. Trimming took 2 bases from V and 3 from J; bases not matched to a gene: 5. This chain's CDR3 is CASSFGQGVYEQYF. The CDR3 coding sequence is TGCGCCAGCAGCTTCGGGCAGGGGGTCTACGAGCAGTACTTC.

The CDR3 DNA sequence: TGCAGCGTTGAACGGACTAGCGGCACAGATACGCAGTATTTT. The encoded protein is CSVERTSGTDTQYF. The chain recombines TRBV29-1 with TRBJ2-3, with 9 bases lining up with TRBD2. Germline CDR1 and CDR2: SQVTM and ANQGSEA. V lost 2 bases and J lost 1; bases outside the gene matches: 1. The CDR3 is made up of 14 amino acids.

The V call is TRBV5-4, the J call TRBJ2-7; TRBD2 matches 11 bases. CDR1 is SGHNT, CDR2 YYREEE, per germline (reference sequence). CDR3 length equals 13 residues. V gave up 4 bases and J gave up 4 bases; unmatched junction bases: 1. The CDR3 spells CASSIAGGYEQYF. CDR3 bases: TGTGCCAGCAGCATAGCGGGAGGGTACGAGCAGTACTTC.

CDR3 DNA: TGTGCCAGCAGTTCCGCAGGGGAGAGCAATCAGCCCCAGCATTTT. It codes for CASSSAGESNQPQHF. The V and J genes are TRBV27 and TRBJ1-5; maybe TRBD1 (6 bases). The CDR3 has 15 residues. Trimming shortened V by 4 bases and J by 1 base, and 11 bases separated the two germline ends. Germline assignment: CDR1 MNHEY and CDR2 SMNVEV (reference sequence).

CDR3 region: CASSLSRYTEAFF. For the CDR3, the DNA is TGTGCCAGCAGCTTAAGCCGGTACACTGAAGCTTTCTTT. The chain couples TRBV11-2 to TRBJ1-1; no clear D gene. CDR1 SGHAT and CDR2 FQNNGV come from the germline V gene. The germline V and J ends were trimmed by 2 bases and 3 bases, with 7 bases remaining between them. The CDR3 loop spans 13 amino acids.

The rearrangement uses TRBV3-1 (or the pseudogene TRBV3-2) and TRBJ2-3, with a weak D call TRBD1 (5 bases). With 6 bases removed from V and 3 bases from J, the gap between germline ends came to 13 bases. Germline CDR1 LGHDT, CDR2 YNNKEL (reference sequence). The CDR3 length is 14 residues. As DNA, the CDR3 is TGTGCCAGCAGGCCCAGGGTTGGTACAGATACGCAGTATTTT. It translates to CASRPRVGTDTQYF.

The rearrangement joins TRBV24-1 to TRBJ2-3; D possibly corresponds to TRBD2 (6 bases). V dropped 5 bases and J dropped 9 bases, with 14 bases sitting between them. From germline, CDR1 is KGHDR and CDR2 SFDVKD. The CDR3 sequence is 13 residues long. CDR3 sequence: CATSGGGESTQYF. Here the CDR3 DNA reads TGTGCCACCAGTGGCGGCGGGGAATCGACGCAGTATTTT.

V and J are TRBV9 and TRBJ2-1; TRBD2 agrees at 12 bases. The ends lost 6 bases at V and 8 bases at J; junction bases unmatched: 9. The CDR3 loop spans 15 amino acids. Germline V lookup: CDR1 SGDLS, CDR2 YYNGEE. CDR3 sequence reads: CASTRLAGAVDEQFF. DNA for the CDR3: TGTGCCAGCACGAGACTAGCGGGAGCAGTGGATGAGCAGTTCTTC. Based on the CDR3 plus reference TRBV9 and TRBJ2-1, the full variable domain is DSGVTQTPKHLITATGQRVTLRCSPRSGDLSVYWYQQSLDQGLQFLIQYYNGEERAKGNILERFSAQQFPDLHSELNLSSLELGDSALYFCASTRLAGAVDEQFFGPGTRLTVL.

This clone was detected only a few times. The DNA of the CDR3 is TGTGCCAGTAGTTACCCCGACAGGCCCTACTATGGCTACACCTTC. This gives the protein CASSYPDRPYYGYTF. The V call is TRBV19, the J call TRBJ1-2; tentatively, D is TRBD1 (6 bases). CDR3 size: 15 residues. V was cut by 5 bases and J by 3 bases, with 16 bases left in between. Germline V CDR1 and CDR2: LNHDA, SQIVND (reference sequence). Complete variable domain (other parts from reference TRBV19 and TRBJ1-2): DGGITQSPKYLFRKEGQNVTLSCEQNLNHDAMYWYRQDPGQGLRLIYYSQIVNDFQKGDIAEGYSVSREKKESFPLTVTSAQKNPTAFYLCASSYPDRPYYGYTFGSGTRLTVV.

This clone is a singleton in its sample. This chain connects TRBV29-1 to TRBJ2-3; 9 nucleotides agree with TRBD1. This CDR3 is built from 14 residues. Germline-derived CDR1 and CDR2 are SQVTM and ANQGSEA. After removal of 6 bases from V and 2 bases from J, the junction contained 6 bases not matched to a gene. The CDR3: CSVRDRVVTDTQYF. For the CDR3, the DNA is TGCAGCGTCCGGGACAGGGTGGTCACAGATACGCAGTATTTT.

The chain combines TRBV9 with TRBJ2-7, with TRBD1 matching over 8 bases. V shed 0 bases and J 4 bases; nucleotides not matched to a gene: 12. The CDR3 extends over 17 amino acids. The germline CDR1 and CDR2 sequences are SGDLS and YYNGEE. Here the CDR3 reads CASSVASNGQGSYEQYF. The CDR3 DNA follows: TGTGCCAGCAGCGTAGCTTCTAATGGACAGGGATCTTACGAGCAGTACTTC.

This clone was found once. J is TRBJ1-4 and V is TRBV19, with D hard to call. CDR1 is LNHDA and CDR2 is SQIVND in the germline V gene (reference sequence). Between the trimmed V and J ends, which lost 10 bases and 12 bases, there was a span of 21 bases. The CDR3 has 13 amino acids. The CDR3: CATSSVGSVELFF. The CDR3 nucleotides are TGTGCCACTTCCTCAGTGGGGAGTGTAGAACTGTTTTTT. The entire variable domain, with the rest obtained from reference TRBV19 and TRBJ1-4, is as follows: DGGITQSPKYLFRKEGQNVTLSCEQNLNHDAMYWYRQDPGQGLRLIYYSQIVNDFQKGDIAEGYSVSREKKESFPLTVTSAQKNPTAFYLCATSSVGSVELFFGSGTQLSVL.

CDR3 DNA sequence: TGTGCCAGCAGCTCTGGGACAGGGGGCGAGATCACTGAAGCTTTCTTT. As protein: CASSSGTGGEITEAFF. The chain combines TRBV11-3 with TRBJ1-1, with 12 bases aligning to TRBD1. The CDR3 has 16 residues. V gave up 4 bases and J gave up 4 bases; unmatched junction bases: 7. Germline V CDR1 and CDR2: SGHNT, YENEEA. The full variable domain, in which reference TRBV11-3 and TRBJ1-1 provide the parts outside the CDR3, is EAGVVQSPRYKIIEKKQPVAFWCNPISGHNTLYWYLQNLGQGPELLIRYENEEAVDDSQLPKDRFSAERLKGVDSTLKIQPAELGDSAVYLCASSSGTGGEITEAFFGQGTRLTVV.

This clone was seen just once. This rearrangement joins TRBV27 to TRBJ2-1; 7 bases line up with TRBD1. The junction had 4 bases not matched to a gene; V was cut back by 6 bases and J by 5 bases. In germline, CDR1 is MNHEY, CDR2 SMNVEV (reference sequence). This CDR3 is built from 13 residues. CDR3 loop: CASRRDSHNEQFF. The CDR3 region has the DNA TGTGCCAGCAGACGGGACAGCCACAATGAGCAGTTCTTC.

The chain links TRBV2 to TRBJ1-2, with a tentative D call TRBD1 (5 bases). Germline CDR1 and CDR2: SNHLY and FYNNEI. This CDR3 has 14 residues. The V and J ends lost 6 bases and 4 bases respectively, with 15 bases between them. CDR3 coding DNA: TGTGCCAGCAGAGCCCAGACGGGGGTCTATGGCTACACCTTC. This codes for CASRAQTGVYGYTF.

This clone was counted once. V usage is TRBV27 and J usage is TRBJ1-6; 7 bases align to TRBD1. V was pared by 5 bases and J by 10 bases, with 8 bases of the junction left unmatched. This CDR3 is 14 amino acids long. CDR1 is MNHEY and CDR2 is SMNVEV in the germline V gene (reference sequence). CDR3 DNA: TGTGCCAGCAGTCCTTTGACAGGGCAATCACCCCTCCACTTT. Translation: CASSPLTGQSPLHF.

The chain's CDR3 is CASSPQGGSYNEQFF. CDR3 sequence (DNA): TGTGCCAGCTCACCACAAGGGGGCTCCTACAATGAGCAGTTCTTC. The chain has TRBV18 and TRBJ2-1, with D perhaps matching TRBD1 (6 bases). The CDR3 length is 15 residues. Deletions cut 1 base from V and 0 bases from J, with 7 bases between. Germline V gene sequence: CDR1 KGHSH, CDR2 LQKENI.

This clone was found once. This sequence joins TRBV5-1 and TRBJ2-5; 7 positions agree with TRBD2. The CDR3 is 13 amino acids. The ends lost 3 bases at V and 3 bases at J; junction bases unmatched: 2. Germline CDR1 is SGHRS and CDR2 is YFSETQ. DNA for the CDR3: TGCGCCAGCAGCTCTAGCGGAGAAGAGACCCAGTACTTC. This translates into CASSSSGEETQYF.

This chain links TRBV28 with TRBJ2-7, with TRBD2 as a possible D gene (6 bases). Germline-derived CDR1 and CDR2 are MDHEN and SYDVKM. The V and J ends lost 7 bases and 2 bases respectively, with 15 bases between them. The CDR3 covers 14 residues. The CDR3 loop is CASTLRGFAYEQYF. Here the CDR3 DNA reads TGTGCCAGCACTCTACGGGGGTTCGCCTACGAGCAGTACTTC.